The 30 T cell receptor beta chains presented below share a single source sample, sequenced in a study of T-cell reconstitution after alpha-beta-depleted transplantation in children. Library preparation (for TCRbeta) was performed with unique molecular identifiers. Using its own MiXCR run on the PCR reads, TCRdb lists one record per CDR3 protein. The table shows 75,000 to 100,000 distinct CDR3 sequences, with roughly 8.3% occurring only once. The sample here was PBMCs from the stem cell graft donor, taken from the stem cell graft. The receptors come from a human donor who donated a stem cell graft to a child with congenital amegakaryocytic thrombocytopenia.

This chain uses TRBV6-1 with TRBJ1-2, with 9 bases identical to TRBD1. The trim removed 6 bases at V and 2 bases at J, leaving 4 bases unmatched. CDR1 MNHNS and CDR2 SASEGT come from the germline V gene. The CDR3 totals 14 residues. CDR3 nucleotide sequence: TGTGCCAGCAGGGTGGACAGGGGAAACTATGGCTACACCTTC. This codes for CASRVDRGNYGYTF.

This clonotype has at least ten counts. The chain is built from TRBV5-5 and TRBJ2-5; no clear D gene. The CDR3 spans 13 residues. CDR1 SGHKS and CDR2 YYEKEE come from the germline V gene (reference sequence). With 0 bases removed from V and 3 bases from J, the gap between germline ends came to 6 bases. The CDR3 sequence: CASSLGGKETQYF. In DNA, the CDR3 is TGTGCCAGCAGCTTGGGCGGAAAAGAGACCCAGTACTTC.

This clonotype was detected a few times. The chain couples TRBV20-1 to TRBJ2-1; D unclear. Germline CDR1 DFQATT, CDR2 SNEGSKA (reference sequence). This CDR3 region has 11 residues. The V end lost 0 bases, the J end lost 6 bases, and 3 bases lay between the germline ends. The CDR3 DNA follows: TGCAGTGCTAGAGATGTCAATGAGCAGTTCTTC. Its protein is CSARDVNEQFF.

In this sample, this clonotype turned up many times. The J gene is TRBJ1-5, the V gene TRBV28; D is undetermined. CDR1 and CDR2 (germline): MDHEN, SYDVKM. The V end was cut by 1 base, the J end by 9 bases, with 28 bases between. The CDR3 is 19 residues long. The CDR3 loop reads CASSLLQAHSRIMSGPQHF. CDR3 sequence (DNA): TGTGCCAGCAGTTTATTGCAGGCCCACTCCCGCATCATGTCCGGGCCCCAGCATTTT.

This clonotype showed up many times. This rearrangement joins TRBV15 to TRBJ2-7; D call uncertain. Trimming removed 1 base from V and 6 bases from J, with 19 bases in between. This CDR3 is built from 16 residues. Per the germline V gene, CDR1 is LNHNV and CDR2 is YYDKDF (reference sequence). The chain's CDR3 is CATSRGFGWSRFEQYF. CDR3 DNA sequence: TGTGCCACCAGCAGAGGTTTCGGGTGGAGCAGGTTCGAGCAGTACTTC.

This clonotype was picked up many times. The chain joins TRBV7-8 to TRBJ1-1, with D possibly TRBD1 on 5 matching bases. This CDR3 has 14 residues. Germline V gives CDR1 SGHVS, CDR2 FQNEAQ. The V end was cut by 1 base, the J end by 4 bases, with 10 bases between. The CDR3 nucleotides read TGTGCCAGCAGCTTAGGGTGGGGGGTCACTGAAGCTTTCTTT. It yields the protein CASSLGWGVTEAFF. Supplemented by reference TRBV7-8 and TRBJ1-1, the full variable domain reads GAGVSQSPRYKVAKRGQDVALRCDPISGHVSLFWYQQALGQGPEFLTYFQNEAQLDKSGLPSDRFFAERPEGSVSTLKIQRTQQEDSAVYLCASSLGWGVTEAFFGQGTRLTVV.

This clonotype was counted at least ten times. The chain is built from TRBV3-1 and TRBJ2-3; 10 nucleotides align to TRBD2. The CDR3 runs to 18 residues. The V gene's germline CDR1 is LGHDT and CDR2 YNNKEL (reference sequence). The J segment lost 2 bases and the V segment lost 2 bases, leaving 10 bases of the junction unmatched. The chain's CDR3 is CASSQRLSGGAVTDTQYF. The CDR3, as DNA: TGTGCCAGCAGCCAAAGATTAAGCGGGGGGGCCGTCACAGATACGCAGTATTTT.

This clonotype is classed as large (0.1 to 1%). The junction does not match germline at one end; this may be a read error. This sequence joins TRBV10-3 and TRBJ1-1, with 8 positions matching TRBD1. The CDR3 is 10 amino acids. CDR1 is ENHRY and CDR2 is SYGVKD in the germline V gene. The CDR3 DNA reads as TGCGGGACAGGGAACACTGAAGCTTTCTTT. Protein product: CGTGNTEAFF.

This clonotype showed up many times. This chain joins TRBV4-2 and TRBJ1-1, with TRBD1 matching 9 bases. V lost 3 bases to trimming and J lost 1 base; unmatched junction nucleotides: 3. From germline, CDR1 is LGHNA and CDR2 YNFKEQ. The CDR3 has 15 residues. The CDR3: CASSHGQGPNTEAFF. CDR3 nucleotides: TGTGCCAGCAGCCACGGACAGGGGCCGAACACTGAAGCTTTCTTT.

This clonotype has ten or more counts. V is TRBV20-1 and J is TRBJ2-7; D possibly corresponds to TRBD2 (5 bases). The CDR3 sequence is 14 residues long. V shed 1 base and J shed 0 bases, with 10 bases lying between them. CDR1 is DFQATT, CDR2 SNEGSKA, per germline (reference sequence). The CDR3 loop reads CSARGRGYSYEQYF. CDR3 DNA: TGCAGTGCTAGAGGTCGCGGGTACTCCTACGAGCAGTACTTC.

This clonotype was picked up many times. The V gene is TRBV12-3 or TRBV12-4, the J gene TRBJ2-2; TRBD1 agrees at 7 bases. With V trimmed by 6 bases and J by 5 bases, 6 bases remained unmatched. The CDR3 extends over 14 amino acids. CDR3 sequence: CASRTGRGTGELFF. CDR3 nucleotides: TGTGCCAGCAGGACAGGGAGAGGGACCGGGGAGCTGTTTTTT.

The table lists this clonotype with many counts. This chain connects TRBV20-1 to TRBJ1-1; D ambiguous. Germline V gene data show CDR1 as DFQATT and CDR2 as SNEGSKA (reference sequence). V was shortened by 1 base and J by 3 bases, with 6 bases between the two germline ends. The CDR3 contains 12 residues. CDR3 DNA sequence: TGCAGTGCTAGAGCCGGATACACTGAAGCTTTCTTT. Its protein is CSARAGYTEAFF.

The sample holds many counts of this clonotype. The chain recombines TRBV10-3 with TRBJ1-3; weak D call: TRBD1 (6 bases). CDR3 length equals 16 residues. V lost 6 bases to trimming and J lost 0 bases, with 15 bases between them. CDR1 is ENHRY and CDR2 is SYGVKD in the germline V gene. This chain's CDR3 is CAIRKQGSDSGNTIYF. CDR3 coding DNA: TGTGCCATCAGAAAACAGGGAAGTGACTCTGGAAACACCATATATTTT.

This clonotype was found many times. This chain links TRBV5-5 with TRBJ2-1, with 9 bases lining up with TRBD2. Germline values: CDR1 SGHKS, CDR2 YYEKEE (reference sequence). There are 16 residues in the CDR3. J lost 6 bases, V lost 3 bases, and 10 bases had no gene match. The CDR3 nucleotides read TGTGCCAGCAGCTCCGCGGCGGGAGGGCACGGCAATGAGCAGTTCTTC. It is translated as CASSSAAGGHGNEQFF.

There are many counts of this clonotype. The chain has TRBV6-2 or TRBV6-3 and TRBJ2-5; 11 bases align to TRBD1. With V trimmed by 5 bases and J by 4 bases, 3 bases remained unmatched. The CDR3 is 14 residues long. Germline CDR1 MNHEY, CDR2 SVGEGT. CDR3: CASSQDRGRETQYF. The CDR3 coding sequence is TGTGCCAGCAGTCAGGACAGGGGGCGAGAGACCCAGTACTTC.

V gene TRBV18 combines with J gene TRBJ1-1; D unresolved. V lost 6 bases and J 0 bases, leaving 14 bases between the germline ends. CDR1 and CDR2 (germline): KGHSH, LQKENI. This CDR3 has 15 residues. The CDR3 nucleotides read TGTGCCAGCTCCCCTTCGGTGGCTATGAACACTGAAGCTTTCTTT. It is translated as CASSPSVAMNTEAFF.

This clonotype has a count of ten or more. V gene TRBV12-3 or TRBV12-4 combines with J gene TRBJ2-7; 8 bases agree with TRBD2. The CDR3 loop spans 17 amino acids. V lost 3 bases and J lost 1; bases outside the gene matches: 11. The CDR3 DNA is TGTGCCAGCAGTTTGGAGTTTGAGACTAGCGAATCCTACGAGCAGTACTTC. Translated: CASSLEFETSESYEQYF.

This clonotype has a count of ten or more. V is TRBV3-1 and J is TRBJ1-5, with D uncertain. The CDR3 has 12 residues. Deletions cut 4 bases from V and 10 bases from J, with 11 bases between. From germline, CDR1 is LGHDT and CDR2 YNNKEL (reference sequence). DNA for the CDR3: TGTGCCAGCAGCCCCCTCGCGGGACCCCAGCATTTT. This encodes CASSPLAGPQHF.

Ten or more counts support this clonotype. CDR3 bases: TGTGCCAGCAGCTCACCCGGGACAGGGAACTATGGCTACACCTTC. It is translated as CASSSPGTGNYGYTF. This sequence joins TRBV7-6 and TRBJ1-2, with 9 bases fitting TRBD1. Per germline, CDR1 SGHVS and CDR2 FNYEAQ. Trimming took 4 bases from V and 2 from J; bases not matched to a gene: 5. The CDR3 sequence is 15 residues long. The full variable domain, rest sourced from reference TRBV7-6 and TRBJ1-2, is GAGVSQSPRYKVTKRGQDVALRCDPISGHVSLYWYRQALGQGPEFLTYFNYEAQQDKSGLPNDRFSAERPEGSISTLTIQRTEQRDSAMYRCASSSPGTGNYGYTFGSGTRLTVV.

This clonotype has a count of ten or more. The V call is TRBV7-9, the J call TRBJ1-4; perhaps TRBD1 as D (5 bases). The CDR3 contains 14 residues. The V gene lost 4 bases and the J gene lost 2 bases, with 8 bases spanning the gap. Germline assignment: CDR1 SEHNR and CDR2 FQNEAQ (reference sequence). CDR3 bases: TGTGCCAGCAGCTATGGGGGGACTAATGAAAAACTGTTTTTT. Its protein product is CASSYGGTNEKLFF.

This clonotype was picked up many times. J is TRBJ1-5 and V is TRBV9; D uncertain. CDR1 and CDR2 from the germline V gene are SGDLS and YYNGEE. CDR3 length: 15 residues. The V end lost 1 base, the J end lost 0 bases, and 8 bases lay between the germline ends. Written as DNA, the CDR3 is TGTGCCAGCAGCGTAAGCACGGCTAGCAATCAGCCCCAGCATTTT. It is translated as CASSVSTASNQPQHF.

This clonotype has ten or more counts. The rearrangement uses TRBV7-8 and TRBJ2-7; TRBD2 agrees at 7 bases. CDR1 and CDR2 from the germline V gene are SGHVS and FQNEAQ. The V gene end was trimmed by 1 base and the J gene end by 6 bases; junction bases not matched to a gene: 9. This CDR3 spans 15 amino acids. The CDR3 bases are TGTGCCAGCAGCTTAGGAGAACTAGCGAGTGGCGAGCAGTACTTC. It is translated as CASSLGELASGEQYF.

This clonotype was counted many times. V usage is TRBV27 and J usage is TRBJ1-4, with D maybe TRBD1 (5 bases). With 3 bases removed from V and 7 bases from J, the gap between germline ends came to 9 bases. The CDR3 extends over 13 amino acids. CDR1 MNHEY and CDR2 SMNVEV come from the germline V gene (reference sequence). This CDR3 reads CASSLMGTEKLFF. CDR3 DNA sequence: TGTGCCAGCAGTTTGATGGGGACTGAAAAACTGTTTTTT.

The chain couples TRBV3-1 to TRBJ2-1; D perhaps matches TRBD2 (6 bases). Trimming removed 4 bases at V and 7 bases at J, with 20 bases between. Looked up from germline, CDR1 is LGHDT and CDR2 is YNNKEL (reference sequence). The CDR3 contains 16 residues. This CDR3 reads CASSPTGRETVNEQFF. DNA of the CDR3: TGTGCCAGCAGCCCCACTGGTCGGGAGACGGTAAATGAGCAGTTCTTC.

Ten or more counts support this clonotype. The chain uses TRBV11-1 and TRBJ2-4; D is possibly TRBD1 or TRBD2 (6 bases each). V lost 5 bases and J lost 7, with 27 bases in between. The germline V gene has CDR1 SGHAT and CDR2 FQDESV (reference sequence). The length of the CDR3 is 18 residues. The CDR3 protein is CASSLGASEDPSGNIQYF. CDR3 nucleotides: TGTGCCAGCAGCCTGGGGGCTAGCGAAGATCCCTCGGGGAACATTCAGTACTTC.

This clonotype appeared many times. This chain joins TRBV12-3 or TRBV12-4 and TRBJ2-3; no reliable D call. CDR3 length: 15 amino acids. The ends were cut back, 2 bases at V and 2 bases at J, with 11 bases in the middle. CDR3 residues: CASSLFSVLTDTQYF. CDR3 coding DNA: TGTGCCAGCAGTTTATTTTCAGTTCTCACAGATACGCAGTATTTT.

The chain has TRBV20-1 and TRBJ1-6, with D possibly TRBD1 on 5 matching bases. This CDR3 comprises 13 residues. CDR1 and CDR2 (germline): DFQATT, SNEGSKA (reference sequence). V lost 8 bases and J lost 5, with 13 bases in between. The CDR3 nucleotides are TGCAGTCTCACAGGTCCCGATAATTCACCCCTCCACTTT. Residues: CSLTGPDNSPLHF.

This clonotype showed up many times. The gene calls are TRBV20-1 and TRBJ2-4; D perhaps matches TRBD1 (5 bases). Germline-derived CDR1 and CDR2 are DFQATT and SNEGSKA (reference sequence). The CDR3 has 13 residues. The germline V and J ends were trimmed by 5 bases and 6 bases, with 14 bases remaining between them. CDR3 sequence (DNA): TGCAGTGCTTGGCCAGGGCTTGGAAACATTCAGTACTTC. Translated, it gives CSAWPGLGNIQYF.

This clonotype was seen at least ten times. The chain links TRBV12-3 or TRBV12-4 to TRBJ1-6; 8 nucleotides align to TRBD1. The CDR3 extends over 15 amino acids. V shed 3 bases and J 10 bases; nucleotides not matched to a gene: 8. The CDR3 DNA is TGTGCCAGCAGTTTTTGGACAGGGTCGGAGTCACCCCTCCACTTT. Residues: CASSFWTGSESPLHF.

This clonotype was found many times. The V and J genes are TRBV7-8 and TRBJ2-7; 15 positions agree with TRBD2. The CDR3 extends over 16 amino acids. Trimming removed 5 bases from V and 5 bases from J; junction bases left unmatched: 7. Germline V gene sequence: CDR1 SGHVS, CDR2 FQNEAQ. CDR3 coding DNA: TGTGCCAGCAGCCGGACTAGCGGGAGGGAATTGGACGAGCAGTACTTC. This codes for CASSRTSGRELDEQYF.